Below are 32 T cell receptor beta chains sequenced from a single sample in a study of PD-L1 blockade in urothelial cancer. Data came from immunoSEQ multiplex PCR; TCRdb stores just in-frame clones and leaves some out. This sample has more than 65,000 clones, with around 90% found just once. This specimen consisted of PBMCs, obtained around atezolizumab (anti-PD-L1) treatment. The receptors originated from a woman between 65 and 79 years old with urothelial cancer.

V and J are TRBV5-1 and TRBJ1-2; no definite D call. CDR1 SGHRS and CDR2 YFSETQ come from the germline V gene. Trimming shortened V by 4 bases and J by 1 base, and 17 bases separated the two germline ends. The CDR3 spans 16 residues. The CDR3 sequence is CASSQTTGEGNYGYTF. The DNA of the CDR3 is TGCGCCAGCAGCCAGACCACCGGGGAGGGTAACTATGGCTACACCTTC.

A few counts support this clone. The chain has TRBV6-6 and TRBJ1-1; 8 bases match TRBD1. From germline, CDR1 is MNHNY and CDR2 SVGAGI (reference sequence). Trimming cost V 5 bases and J 8 bases; bases outside gene matches: 1. This CDR3 region has 11 residues. CDR3 loop: CASSRQGEAFF. Here the CDR3 DNA reads TGTGCCAGCAGTAGACAGGGGGAAGCTTTCTTT.

The CDR3 DNA follows: TGTGCCAGCAGCGTATCACAGGCCGGGGGCGAGCAGTACTTC. The encoded protein is CASSVSQAGGEQYF. The chain combines TRBV9 with TRBJ2-7, with a possible D match to TRBD2 (6 bases). Germline CDR1 and CDR2: SGDLS and YYNGEE. This CDR3 has 14 residues. Trimming took 1 base from V and 6 from J, leaving 14 bases between them.

The sample holds one count of this clone. This chain connects TRBV11-2 to TRBJ1-2, with 7 bases aligning to TRBD1. V was clipped by 4 bases and J by 5 bases; unmatched bases: 7. CDR1 and CDR2 from the germline V gene are SGHAT and FQNNGV. This CDR3 region has 14 residues. CDR3 nucleotide sequence: TGTGCCAGCAGCTCCGAGGGACAGTTTTATGGCTACACCTTC. This sequence encodes CASSSEGQFYGYTF.

J is TRBJ1-2 and V is TRBV29-1; D not certain. The CDR3 has 12 amino acids. From germline, CDR1 is SQVTM and CDR2 ANQGSEA. The V and J ends lost 4 bases and 4 bases respectively, with 10 bases between them. The CDR3 nucleotides are TGCAGCGTTGCGTGGGCCAGCTATGGCTACACCTTC. Translation: CSVAWASYGYTF.

The V call is TRBV5-5, the J call TRBJ2-2, with a tentative D call TRBD2 (6 bases). Looked up from germline, CDR1 is SGHKS and CDR2 is YYEKEE (reference sequence). The V end lost 2 bases, the J end lost 1 base, and 15 bases lay between the germline ends. The CDR3 runs to 17 residues. The CDR3 sequence is CASSLSPTSRNTGELFF. The CDR3 nucleotides are TGTGCCAGCAGCTTAAGCCCGACTAGTCGGAACACCGGGGAGCTGTTTTTT.

A note on this clone: A junction end diverges from the germline sequence, so it may reflect a read error. This chain uses TRBV6-1 with TRBJ2-1, with D perhaps TRBD1 (6 bases). CDR1 is MNHNS, CDR2 SASEGT, per germline. This CDR3 contains 13 residues. The CDR3 protein is CASSAGVLDRFLF. In DNA form, the CDR3 reads TGTGCCAGCTCGGCAGGGGTGCTTGACCGTTTCCTCTTC.

The chain carries TRBV5-1 and TRBJ2-1; maybe TRBD2 (6 bases). The V and J ends lost 0 bases and 1 base respectively, with 11 bases between them. This CDR3 spans 16 amino acids. The germline CDR1 and CDR2 sequences are SGHRS and YFSETQ. Written as DNA, the CDR3 is TGCGCCAGCAGCTTGGTAGCGGCTATGTCCTACAATGAGCAGTTCTTC. Protein: CASSLVAAMSYNEQFF.

J is TRBJ1-2 and V is TRBV6-1; D unresolved. The V and J ends lost 1 base and 4 bases respectively, with 4 bases between them. This CDR3 contains 12 residues. In germline, CDR1 is MNHNS, CDR2 SASEGT. The CDR3 sequence is CASSEDSYGYTF. DNA for the CDR3: TGTGCCAGCAGTGAAGACAGCTATGGCTACACCTTC.

The chain couples TRBV10-1 to TRBJ2-3, with TRBD1 matching over 11 bases. The V gene end was trimmed by 6 bases and the J gene end by 1 base; junction bases not matched to a gene: 15. Germline CDR1 WNHNN, CDR2 SYGVQD (reference sequence). CDR3 length: 19 amino acids. CDR3 sequence: CASREAGTGGDWGTDTQYF. The CDR3 nucleotides are TGCGCCAGCAGGGAAGCCGGGACAGGGGGAGATTGGGGCACAGATACGCAGTATTTT.

The CDR3: CASSGGTGEHNEQFF. The DNA for the CDR3 is TGCGCCAGCAGCGGCGGGACAGGGGAACACAATGAGCAGTTCTTC. This chain uses TRBV5-1 with TRBJ2-1; 10 positions match TRBD1. CDR1 is SGHRS, CDR2 YFSETQ, per germline. Trimming cost V 4 bases and J 5 bases; bases outside gene matches: 6. The CDR3 consists of 15 residues. The whole variable domain, remainder taken from reference TRBV5-1 and TRBJ2-1, is KAGVTQTPRYLIKTRGQQVTLSCSPISGHRSVSWYQQTPGQGLQFLFEYFSETQRNKGNFPGRFSGRQFSNSRSEMNVSTLELGDSALYLCASSGGTGEHNEQFFGPGTRLTVL.

This rearrangement joins TRBV4-1 to TRBJ2-1; TRBD2 matches 7 bases. Germline lookup yields CDR1 MGHRA and CDR2 YSYEKL. Losses at the gene ends were 1 base for V and 4 bases for J; bases not matched to a gene: 7. The CDR3 spans 16 residues. CDR3 residues: CASSQVSGLLYNEQFF. For the CDR3, the DNA is TGCGCCAGCAGCCAAGTCTCGGGACTACTTTACAATGAGCAGTTCTTC.

V is TRBV6-1 and J is TRBJ2-3, with D perhaps matching TRBD2 (5 bases). This CDR3 is built from 15 residues. V was trimmed by 8 bases and J by 0 bases, leaving 15 bases between them. Germline V gives CDR1 MNHNS, CDR2 SASEGT. CDR3 DNA sequence: TGTGCCAGCTGCCGCCGGGGTACTAGCACAGATACGCAGTATTTT. As protein: CASCRRGTSTDTQYF.

This clone was picked up one time. The V gene is TRBV6-1, the J gene TRBJ2-3, with 14 bases lining up with TRBD2. Germline CDR1 and CDR2: MNHNS and SASEGT. V trimming: 2 bases; J trimming: 5 bases; junction bases outside the gene matches: 9. CDR3 size: 18 residues. The CDR3 reads CASSEYTVGTSGGDTQYF. CDR3 coding DNA: TGTGCCAGCAGTGAATATACCGTAGGGACTAGCGGGGGAGATACGCAGTATTTT.

This chain joins TRBV11-3 and TRBJ2-7; D might be TRBD2 (6 bases). Germline V gives CDR1 SGHNT, CDR2 YENEEA. The CDR3 runs to 16 residues. V lost 5 bases, J lost 1 base, and 18 bases lay in between. In DNA form, the CDR3 reads TGTGCCAGCAGCCTTCGGCCGGGGGACCTTTCCTACGAGCAGTACTTC. Translation gives CASSLRPGDLSYEQYF.

J is TRBJ2-3 and V is TRBV7-6, with 7 bases that match TRBD1. Germline V CDR1 and CDR2: SGHVS, FNYEAQ. The CDR3 covers 16 residues. The junction had 8 bases not matched to a gene; V was cut back by 5 bases and J by 0 bases. DNA of the CDR3: TGTGCCAGCAGCCCGACTGGGACAGCTAGCACAGATACGCAGTATTTT. This gives the protein CASSPTGTASTDTQYF.

The CDR3 DNA is TGCGCCAGCAGCCAACAAGCGGGGGGCCCAGATACGCAGTATTTT. Amino acid sequence: CASSQQAGGPDTQYF. This chain joins TRBV4-3 and TRBJ2-3; 9 bases agree with TRBD2. Trimming took 2 bases from V and 4 from J; bases not matched to a gene: 4. This CDR3 is built from 15 residues. Germline lookup yields CDR1 LGHNA and CDR2 YSLEER.

The genes are TRBV6-5 and TRBJ2-1, with 7 bases that match TRBD2. CDR1 MNHEY and CDR2 SVGAGI come from the germline V gene. The CDR3 spans 15 residues. The ends lost 7 bases at V and 9 bases at J; junction bases unmatched: 15. The CDR3 sequence is CASTQAGPTRGEQFF. The CDR3 bases are TGTGCCAGCACCCAAGCGGGGCCGACGAGAGGTGAGCAGTTCTTC.

The chain employs TRBV4-1 and TRBJ2-1; TRBD2 is a possible D gene (5 bases). Per germline, CDR1 MGHRA and CDR2 YSYEKL. Trimming removed 1 base from V and 3 bases from J, with 13 bases in between. The CDR3 is 16 residues long. CDR3: CASSQASLANYNEQFF. CDR3 nucleotide sequence: TGCGCCAGCAGCCAAGCTTCGCTAGCCAACTACAATGAGCAGTTCTTC.

This clone occurred once. The rearrangement joins TRBV10-1 to TRBJ1-5, with 8 bases fitting TRBD1. Germline trimming cut 0 bases from V and 5 bases from J; bases unmatched to any gene: 0. The CDR3 has 14 residues. Germline V gene data show CDR1 as WNHNN and CDR2 as SYGVQD (reference sequence). Here the CDR3 reads CASSESTGDQPQHF. CDR3 coding DNA: TGCGCCAGCAGTGAGTCGACAGGGGATCAGCCCCAGCATTTT.

The chain employs TRBV10-3 and TRBJ2-1; 12 nucleotides match TRBD2. The ends lost 2 bases at V and 9 bases at J; junction bases unmatched: 5. CDR1 ENHRY and CDR2 SYGVKD come from the germline V gene. The CDR3 is 15 amino acids. The CDR3 region is CAISEASGRDGEQFF. In DNA form, the CDR3 reads TGTGCCATCAGTGAGGCTAGCGGGAGGGATGGTGAGCAGTTCTTC.

This clone was picked up a small number of times. The chain carries TRBV5-1 and TRBJ1-1; 8 bases line up with TRBD1. With 1 base clipped from V and 1 base from J, the junction kept 0 bases outside the gene matches. Germline CDR1 reads SGHRS; CDR2 reads YFSETQ. The CDR3 spans 14 residues. The CDR3 is CASSLTGGNTEAFF. Written as DNA, the CDR3 is TGCGCCAGCAGCTTGACAGGGGGGAACACTGAAGCTTTCTTT.

This chain links TRBV19 with TRBJ1-3, with D perhaps matching TRBD1 (5 bases). The V gene's germline CDR1 is LNHDA and CDR2 SQIVND (reference sequence). The CDR3 loop spans 15 amino acids. V lost 6 bases to trimming and J lost 0 bases, with 12 bases between them. The CDR3 here is CASSPTGNSGNTIYF. CDR3 sequence (DNA): TGTGCCAGTAGCCCCACAGGCAACTCTGGAAACACCATATATTTT.

The V and J genes are TRBV4-3 and TRBJ1-3; tentative D call: TRBD1 (5 bases). This CDR3 has 16 amino acids. Trimming left V 0 bases short and J 0 bases short, with 9 bases between. In germline, CDR1 is LGHNA, CDR2 YSLEER. Here the CDR3 reads CASSQDRGFSGNTIYF. For the CDR3, the DNA is TGCGCCAGCAGCCAAGATCGGGGGTTCTCTGGAAACACCATATATTTT.

The chain is built from TRBV5-6 and TRBJ2-1; no clear D. The germline V gene encodes CDR1 SGHDT and CDR2 YYEEEE. The CDR3 extends over 13 amino acids. Trimming removed 2 bases at V and 7 bases at J, with 10 bases between. The CDR3 region has the DNA TGTGCCAGCAGCTTTACCTTTAGTAATGAGCAGTTCTTC. This translates into CASSFTFSNEQFF.

The chain recombines TRBV5-1 with TRBJ1-1, with TRBD1 matching over 7 bases. J lost 1 base, V lost 2 bases, and 5 bases had no gene match. CDR3 size: 15 residues. Germline CDR1 is SGHRS and CDR2 is YFSETQ. The CDR3 DNA sequence: TGCGCCAGCAGCTTAAAGGGGGCAGGGAACACTGAAGCTTTCTTT. This sequence encodes CASSLKGAGNTEAFF.

This chain connects TRBV7-9 to TRBJ2-7, with 11 bases lining up with TRBD1. V was pared by 5 bases and J by 4 bases, with 7 bases of the junction left unmatched. The germline V gene encodes CDR1 SEHNR and CDR2 FQNEAQ (reference sequence). The CDR3 length is 15 residues. CDR3 sequence (DNA): TGTGCCAGCAGCCCCCGGGACAGGGGGAAATACGAGCAGTACTTC. Amino acids: CASSPRDRGKYEQYF.

The chain combines TRBV5-1 with TRBJ1-2, with D perhaps TRBD1 (5 bases). CDR1 is SGHRS, CDR2 YFSETQ, per germline. Trimming cost V 0 bases and J 8 bases, with 20 bases left between them. This CDR3 contains 16 residues. The DNA of the CDR3 is TGCGCCAGCAGCTTGGAGGGAGGAAACACCGGGGGAGGCTACACCTTC. It codes for CASSLEGGNTGGGYTF.

The CDR3 DNA sequence: TGTGCCAGCAGTTTATCGGACAGGGCAACGAAAGCTTTCTTT. Translating it yields CASSLSDRATKAFF. This chain uses TRBV27 with TRBJ1-1, with 8 nucleotides matching TRBD1. Germline V gene data show CDR1 as MNHEY and CDR2 as SMNVEV (reference sequence). The CDR3 is made up of 14 amino acids. V gave up 0 bases and J gave up 9 bases; unmatched junction bases: 6.

J is TRBJ1-2 and V is TRBV2; tentatively, D is TRBD1 (6 bases). Germline CDR1 and CDR2: SNHLY and FYNNEI. This CDR3 is 12 amino acids long. Trimming removed 8 bases from V and 6 bases from J, with 13 bases in between. The CDR3 coding sequence is TGTGCCAGCCAGGGGCCCCGTCATGGCTACACCTTC. Translating it yields CASQGPRHGYTF.

The rearrangement uses TRBV9 and TRBJ1-1; 7 positions match TRBD1. V gave up 3 bases and J gave up 6 bases; unmatched junction bases: 5. The CDR3 length is 13 residues. CDR1 and CDR2 (germline): SGDLS, YYNGEE. The CDR3 reads CASSGGQGAEAFF. CDR3 DNA: TGTGCCAGCAGCGGGGGGCAGGGGGCTGAAGCTTTCTTT.

V gene TRBV27 combines with J gene TRBJ1-2; 7 nucleotides align to TRBD1. The CDR3 is 15 amino acids. J lost 3 bases, V lost 6 bases, and 10 bases had no gene match. Looked up from germline, CDR1 is MNHEY and CDR2 is SMNVEV (reference sequence). The CDR3 DNA is TGTGCCAGCAGAATATTAGGGGGCAAAGACTATGGCTACACCTTC. Translated, it gives CASRILGGKDYGYTF.